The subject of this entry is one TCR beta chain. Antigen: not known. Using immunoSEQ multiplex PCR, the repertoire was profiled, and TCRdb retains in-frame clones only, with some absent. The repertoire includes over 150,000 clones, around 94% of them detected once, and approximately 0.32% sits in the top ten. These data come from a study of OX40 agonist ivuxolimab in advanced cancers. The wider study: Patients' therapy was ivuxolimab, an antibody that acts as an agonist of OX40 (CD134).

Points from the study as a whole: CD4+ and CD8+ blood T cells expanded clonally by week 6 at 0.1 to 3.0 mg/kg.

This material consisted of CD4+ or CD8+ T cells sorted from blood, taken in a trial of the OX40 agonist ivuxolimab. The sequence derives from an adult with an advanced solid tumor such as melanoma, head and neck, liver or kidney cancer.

The CDR3 loop is CASSRRDRITEAFF. The CDR3 nucleotides are TGTGCCAGCAGCCGCCGGGACAGAATCACTGAAGCTTTCTTT. The chain couples TRBV5-4 to TRBJ1-1; 7 bases fit TRBD1. Germline CDR1 and CDR2: SGHNT and YYREEE (reference sequence). This CDR3 is built from 14 residues. V lost 4 bases, J lost 4 bases, and 7 bases stayed unmatched.